Listed below are T cell receptor beta chains from one sample, sequenced in a study of blood T cell repertoires in COVID-19. This table comes from immunoSEQ multiplex PCR, and its TCRdb copy is limited to in-frame clones, with some not included. The data hold under 110,000 clones, with 80% to 95% observed a single time. The sample taken for sequencing was peripheral blood. The receptors were gathered from a man aged 50 to 60 with active COVID-19. The CDR3 runs from the conserved cysteine through the conserved F or W. The D gene is left open where the match is weak. A clone size is listed for some rows: how often the clone was seen (once, few, many), or a class if it is expanded.

v_call,clone_size,d_call,j_call,cdr3_nt,cdr3_aa
TRBV29-1,NA,TRBD2,TRBJ2-5,TGCAGCGTTGTACTAGCGGGGATCCAAGAGACCCAGTACTTC,CSVVLAGIQETQYF
TRBV7-2,NA,TRBD2,TRBJ2-1,TGTGCCAGCAGCCCCCGGGCGGGAGGAACCCACAATGAGCAGTTCTTC,CASSPRAGGTHNEQFF
TRBV13,NA,NA,TRBJ1-2,TGTGCCAGCAGCTTCTCTGTAGCCGCGGGCTACACCTTC,CASSFSVAAGYTF
TRBV6-1,NA,TRBD1,TRBJ1-6,TGTGCCAGCAGTGAAGCACAGGGGCAGGGGCTGGATTCACCCCTCCACTTT,CASSEAQGQGLDSPLHF
TRBV4-1,NA,NA,TRBJ2-1,TGCGCCAGCAGCCAAGCCCGGAGTAGGTCCTACAATGAGCAGTTCTTC,CASSQARSRSYNEQFF
TRBV28,NA,NA,TRBJ1-6,TGTGCCAGCAGTTCCCCGGCAGGCGGGTCACCCCTCCACTTT,CASSSPAGGSPLHF
TRBV28,once,TRBD1,TRBJ1-2,TGTGCCAGCAGTACCCGGGACAGTCCCCAAGGCTACACCTTC,CASSTRDSPQGYTF
TRBV19,NA,NA,TRBJ2-3,TGTGCCAGTAGTATAGTATTAACGGGACAAAGCACAGATACGCAGTATTTT,CASSIVLTGQSTDTQYF
TRBV5-4,NA,NA,TRBJ2-5,TGTGCCAGCAGCCCTATGGACTGGCAAGAGACCCAGTACTTC,CASSPMDWQETQYF
TRBV9,NA,TRBD2,TRBJ2-7,TGTGCCAGCAGCGTCGGTGGGGGGGTGGGCTACGAGCAGTACTTC,CASSVGGGVGYEQYF
TRBV11-2,NA,NA,TRBJ2-3,TGTGCCAGCAGCTTGTCCCGGGGAGATACGCAGTATTTT,CASSLSRGDTQYF
TRBV4-1,NA,NA,TRBJ2-4,TGCGCCAGCAGCCCACGACAGGCTGTCAAAAACATTCAGTACTTC,CASSPRQAVKNIQYF
TRBV13,NA,NA,TRBJ1-4,TGTGCCAGCAGCTTCCGGACAGCGGTTGAAAAACTGTTTTTT,CASSFRTAVEKLFF
TRBV5-1,NA,TRBD1,TRBJ1-1,TGCGCCAGCAGCTTATCCGGGACAGGGAACACTGAAGCTTTCTTT,CASSLSGTGNTEAFF
TRBV2,NA,NA,TRBJ1-4,TGTGCCAGCAGTGAAGGGAGACAGAATGAAAAACTGTTTTTT,CASSEGRQNEKLFF
TRBV10-2,NA,TRBD2,TRBJ2-1,TGCGCCAGCAGTGAAACTAGCGGGTTTAATGAGCAGTTCTTC,CASSETSGFNEQFF
TRBV19,once,TRBD1,TRBJ2-7,TGTGCCAGTAGTTCCGACAGGGGTGGATACGAGCAGTACTTC,CASSSDRGGYEQYF
TRBV27,NA,NA,TRBJ1-1,TGTGCCAGCAGTTTAAGGCAGGGGCTTGAAGCTTTCTTT,CASSLRQGLEAFF
TRBV3-1/TRBV3-2,few,NA,TRBJ2-2,TGTGCCAGCAGCCCCCTGGTCGGGTCCGGGGAGCTGTTTTTT,CASSPLVGSGELFF
TRBV28,NA,TRBD2,TRBJ2-3,TGTGCCAGCAGTAATCCGGGACTAGCGGGAGGGCCGATCACAGATACGCAGTATTTT,CASSNPGLAGGPITDTQYF
TRBV3-1/TRBV3-2,NA,TRBD1,TRBJ1-1,TGTGCCAGCAGCCAAGCCGGAGGGGGCAGGGGCGGCACTGAAGCTTTCTTT,CASSQAGGGRGGTEAFF
TRBV25-1,NA,NA,TRBJ1-1,TGTGCCAGCAGTGAGTCGGGTGGGTCCACTGAAGCTTTCTTT,CASSESGGSTEAFF
TRBV5-1,NA,NA,TRBJ2-1,TGCGCCAGCAGCATAACCGGGACTGTTAATGAGCAGTTCTTC,CASSITGTVNEQFF
TRBV5-1,NA,NA,TRBJ1-2,TGCGCCAGCAGCTCCGGGACTCCCTCTAAAATGGATGGCTACACCTTC,CASSSGTPSKMDGYTF
TRBV6-5,NA,NA,TRBJ1-1,TGTGCCAGTATTGCTTACCCGGAGGCTGAAGCTTTCTTT,CASIAYPEAEAFF
TRBV18,NA,NA,TRBJ2-2,TGTGCCAGCTCACCCCAGCGGAAGAACACCGGGGAGCTGTTTTTT,CASSPQRKNTGELFF
TRBV4-1,once,TRBD1,TRBJ2-7,TGCGCCAGCAGCCAAGGACAGGGGGCGATCGAGCAGTACTTC,CASSQGQGAIEQYF
TRBV6-1,NA,TRBD1,TRBJ1-3,TGTGCCAGCAGTGATCGGACAGGACTGCTAAACACCATATATTTT,CASSDRTGLLNTIYF
TRBV9,NA,TRBD2,TRBJ2-5,TGTGCCAGCAGCACTCTGCGGGGCGGGAGGGACCAAGAGACCCAGTACTTC,CASSTLRGGRDQETQYF
TRBV11-2,NA,TRBD2,TRBJ2-1,TGTGCCAGCAGCTTAGGGCGGGCTAGCGGGGAGAATGAGCAGTTCTTC,CASSLGRASGENEQFF
TRBV5-4,NA,TRBD2,TRBJ2-1,TGTGCCAGCAGCTTGGGAGGACTAGCGGGAGGTTCTAATGAGCAGTTCTTC,CASSLGGLAGGSNEQFF
TRBV19,NA,TRBD1,TRBJ2-7,TGTGCCAGTAGTCCTCAGGGACAGGTCTCCTACGAGCAGTACTTC,CASSPQGQVSYEQYF
TRBV7-2,NA,NA,TRBJ2-7,TGTGCCAGCAGCTTAGTCCCCCGGACAGTCTCCTACGAGCAGTACTTC,CASSLVPRTVSYEQYF
TRBV5-1,NA,NA,TRBJ2-5,TGCGCCAGCAGCTTGTCTAACCAAGAGACCCAGTACTTC,CASSLSNQETQYF
TRBV9,NA,TRBD2,TRBJ2-1,TGTGCCAGCAGCAGCCGACTAGCGGGGGGCTACAATGAGCAGTTCTTC,CASSSRLAGGYNEQFF
TRBV10-3,NA,NA,TRBJ2-5,TGTGCCATCAGTGAGAATGGGCTGGCAGGGGAGACCCAGTACTTC,CAISENGLAGETQYF
TRBV27,NA,TRBD2,TRBJ2-2,TGTGCCAGCAGTAAAGGGACTAGCGGGAGACGAACCGGGGAGCTGTTTTTT,CASSKGTSGRRTGELFF
TRBV18,NA,NA,TRBJ2-3,TGTGCCAGCTCACCAGAGAATACAGATACGCAGTATTTT,CASSPENTDTQYF
TRBV3-1/TRBV3-2,NA,TRBD2,TRBJ2-1,TGTGCCAGCAGCCAAGATTTGGCTAGCGGGAGGTCGGATGAGCAGTTCTTC,CASSQDLASGRSDEQFF
TRBV5-4,NA,TRBD1,TRBJ1-2,TGTGCCAGCAGCTTGGGCGGCGGGACAGGGGGCTTATTCTCCTTC,CASSLGGGTGGLFSF
TRBV7-9,NA,NA,TRBJ2-3,TGTGCCAGCAGCACACAGCAGGGCCTTGGAACAGATACGCAGTATTTT,CASSTQQGLGTDTQYF
TRBV11-3,NA,NA,TRBJ2-3,TGTGCCAGCAGCTCCCAGGGGAAAGGAAATACGCAGTATTTT,CASSSQGKGNTQYF
TRBV27,once,NA,TRBJ1-4,TGTGCCAGCAGTTACCAGGTTTTTGAAAAACTGTTTTTT,CASSYQVFEKLFF
TRBV28,NA,NA,TRBJ1-1,TGTGCCAGCAGTCGGACAGCCCTTGTCGACACTGAAGCTTTCTTT,CASSRTALVDTEAFF
TRBV9,NA,NA,TRBJ1-1,TGTGCCAGCAGCCCGCGGGGAGGGCCTGGGGGTGAAGCTTTCTTT,CASSPRGGPGGEAFF
TRBV2,NA,NA,TRBJ2-7,TGTGCCAGCAGAAAGAACGGTTACTACGAGCAGTACTTC,CASRKNGYYEQYF
TRBV30,NA,NA,TRBJ1-1,TGTGCCTGGAGTGGACAAAACACTGAAGCTTTCTTT,CAWSGQNTEAFF
TRBV19,NA,NA,TRBJ2-7,TGTGCCAGTAGTATAGTGGGCAGGGGAGCCTACGAGCAGTACTTC,CASSIVGRGAYEQYF
TRBV3-1/TRBV3-2,NA,TRBD1,TRBJ1-4,TGTGCCAGCAGCCAGGACAGGGGGCTTGCTAATGAAAAACTGTTTTTT,CASSQDRGLANEKLFF
TRBV10-3,NA,TRBD1,TRBJ1-2,TGTGCCATCAGTGAGCAGGGGGACGGCGCAGCGGATGGCTACACCTTC,CAISEQGDGAADGYTF
TRBV6-5,NA,TRBD2,TRBJ2-1,TGTGCCAGCATGAGCGGGGTCTCCTACAATGAGCAGTTCTTC,CASMSGVSYNEQFF
TRBV19,NA,TRBD1,TRBJ1-5,TGTGCCAGTAGTAGGGACAGAAATCAGCCCCAGCATTTT,CASSRDRNQPQHF
TRBV7-9,few,TRBD1,TRBJ2-7,TGTGCCAGCAGCCCTAGGACAGGGAAAGGGGCCTACGAGCAGTACTTC,CASSPRTGKGAYEQYF
TRBV6-4,once,NA,TRBJ2-1,TGTGCCAGCAGTTTGGGACTCCATTACAATGAGCAGTTCTTC,CASSLGLHYNEQFF
TRBV5-1,NA,TRBD1,TRBJ1-6,TGCGCCAGCAGCAGCGGGGACAGGGCTAATTCACCCCTCCACTTT,CASSSGDRANSPLHF